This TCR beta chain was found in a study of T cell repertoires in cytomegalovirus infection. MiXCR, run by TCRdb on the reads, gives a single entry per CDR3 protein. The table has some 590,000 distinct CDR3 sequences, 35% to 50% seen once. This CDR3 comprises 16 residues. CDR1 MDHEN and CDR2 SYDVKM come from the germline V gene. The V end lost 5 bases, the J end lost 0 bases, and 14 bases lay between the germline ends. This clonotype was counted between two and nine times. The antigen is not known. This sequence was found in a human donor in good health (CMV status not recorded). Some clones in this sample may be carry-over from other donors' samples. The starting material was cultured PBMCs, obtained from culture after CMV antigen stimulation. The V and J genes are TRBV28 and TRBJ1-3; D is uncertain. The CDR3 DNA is TGTGCCAGCAGTCTAAGACTTCTCCCCTCTGGAAACACCATATATTTT. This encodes CASSLRLLPSGNTIYF.